This T cell receptor (beta chain) came from a study of human T cells and chemical hapten exposure. Study as a whole: Across samples, TCR yields varied, mostly owing to small differences in pooled library volumes.

Regarding time point: pre-sensitization, week 0. Treatment defined: therapeutic diphenylcyclopropenone sensitization with weekly scalp DPC. V lost 7 bases to trimming and J lost 5 bases; unmatched junction nucleotides: 9. The germline gives CDR1 SGHVS, CDR2 FQNEAQ. The CDR3 length is 15 residues. TCRdb called the RACE reads again in MiXCR, with one record for every CDR3 protein. Among some 250,000 distinct CDR3 sequences listed, around 7.7% were seen once. The clonotype originates from a man younger than 35 with alopecia areata. Some clones in this sample may be carry-over from other donors' samples. This chain links TRBV7-8 with TRBJ2-5; 11 bases line up with TRBD2. The input for sequencing was whole blood, taken in connection with sensitization to the hapten diphenylcyclopropenone (DPC). The CDR3 coding sequence is TGTGCCAGCATCACACTAGCGGGGGTTCAGGAGACCCAGTACTTC. Residues: CASITLAGVQETQYF.